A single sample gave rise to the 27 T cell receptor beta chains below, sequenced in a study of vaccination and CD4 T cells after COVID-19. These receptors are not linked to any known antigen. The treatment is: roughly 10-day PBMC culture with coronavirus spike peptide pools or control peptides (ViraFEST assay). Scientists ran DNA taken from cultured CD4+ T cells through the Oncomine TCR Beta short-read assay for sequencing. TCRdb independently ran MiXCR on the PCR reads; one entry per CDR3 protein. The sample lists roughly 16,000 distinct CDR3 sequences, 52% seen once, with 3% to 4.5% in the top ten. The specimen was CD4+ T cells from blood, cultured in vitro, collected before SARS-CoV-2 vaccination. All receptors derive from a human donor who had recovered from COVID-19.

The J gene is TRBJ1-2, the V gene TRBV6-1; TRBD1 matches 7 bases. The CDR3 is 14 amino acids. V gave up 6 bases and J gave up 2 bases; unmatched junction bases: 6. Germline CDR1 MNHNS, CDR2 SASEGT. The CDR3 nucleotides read TGTGCCAGCAGCCTAGACAGGGCAAACTATGGCTACACCTTC. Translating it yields CASSLDRANYGYTF.

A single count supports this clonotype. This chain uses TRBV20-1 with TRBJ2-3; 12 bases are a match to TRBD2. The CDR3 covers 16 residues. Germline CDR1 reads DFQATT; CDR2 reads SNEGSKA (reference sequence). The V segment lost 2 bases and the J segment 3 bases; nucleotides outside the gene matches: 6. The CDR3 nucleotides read TGCAGTGCTAGAACTGGACTAGCGGGGACAACAGATACGCAGTATTTT. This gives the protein CSARTGLAGTTDTQYF.

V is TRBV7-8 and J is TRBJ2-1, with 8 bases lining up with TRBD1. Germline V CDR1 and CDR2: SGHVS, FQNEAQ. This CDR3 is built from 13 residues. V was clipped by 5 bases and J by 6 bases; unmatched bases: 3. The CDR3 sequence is CASSRGTGNEQFF. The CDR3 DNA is TGTGCCAGCAGCCGCGGGACAGGCAATGAGCAGTTCTTC.

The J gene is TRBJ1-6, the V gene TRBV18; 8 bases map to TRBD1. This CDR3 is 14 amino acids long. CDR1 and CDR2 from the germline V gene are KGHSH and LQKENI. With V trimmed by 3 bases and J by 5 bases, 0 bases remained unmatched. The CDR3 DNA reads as TGTGCCAGCTCACCGGGACAGGATAATTCACCCCTCCACTTT. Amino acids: CASSPGQDNSPLHF.

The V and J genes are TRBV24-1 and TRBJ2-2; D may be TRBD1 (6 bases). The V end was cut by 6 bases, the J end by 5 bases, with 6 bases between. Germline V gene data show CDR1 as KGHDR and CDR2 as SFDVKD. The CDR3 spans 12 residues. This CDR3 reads CATSTGTGELFF. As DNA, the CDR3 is TGTGCCACCAGTACAGGGACCGGGGAGCTGTTTTTT.

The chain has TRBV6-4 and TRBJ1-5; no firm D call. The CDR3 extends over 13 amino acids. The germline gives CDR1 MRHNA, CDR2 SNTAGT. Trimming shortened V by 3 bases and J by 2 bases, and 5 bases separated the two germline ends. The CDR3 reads CASSETGNQPQHF. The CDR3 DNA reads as TGTGCCAGCAGTGAGACCGGCAATCAGCCCCAGCATTTT.

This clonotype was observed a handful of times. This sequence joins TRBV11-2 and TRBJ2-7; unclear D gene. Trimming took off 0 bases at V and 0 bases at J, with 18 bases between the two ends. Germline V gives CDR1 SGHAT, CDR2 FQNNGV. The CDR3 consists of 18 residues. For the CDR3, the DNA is TGTGCCAGCAGCTTAGATCTTGGTATTGAAGTGAGCTCCTACGAGCAGTACTTC. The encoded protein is CASSLDLGIEVSSYEQYF.

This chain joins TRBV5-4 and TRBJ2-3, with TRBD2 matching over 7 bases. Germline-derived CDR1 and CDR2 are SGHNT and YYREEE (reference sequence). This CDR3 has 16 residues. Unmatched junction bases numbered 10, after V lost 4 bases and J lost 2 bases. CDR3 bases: TGTGCCAGCAGCCCCCCTAGCGGACCTTTCACAGATACGCAGTATTTT. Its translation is CASSPPSGPFTDTQYF.

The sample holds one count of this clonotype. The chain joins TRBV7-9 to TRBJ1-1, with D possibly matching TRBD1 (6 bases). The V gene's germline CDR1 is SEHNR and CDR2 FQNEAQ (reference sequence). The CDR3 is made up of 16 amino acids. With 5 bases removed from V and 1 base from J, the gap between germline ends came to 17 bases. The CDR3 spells CASSPGGGQSNTEAFF. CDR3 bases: TGTGCCAGCAGCCCTGGGGGCGGACAGTCGAACACTGAAGCTTTCTTT.

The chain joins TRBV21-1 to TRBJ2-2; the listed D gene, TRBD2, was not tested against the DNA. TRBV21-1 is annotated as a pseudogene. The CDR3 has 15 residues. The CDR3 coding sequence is TGTGCCAGGGGGGAGGGGGACCCGAACACCGGGGAGCTGTTTTTT. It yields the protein CARGEGDPNTGELFF.

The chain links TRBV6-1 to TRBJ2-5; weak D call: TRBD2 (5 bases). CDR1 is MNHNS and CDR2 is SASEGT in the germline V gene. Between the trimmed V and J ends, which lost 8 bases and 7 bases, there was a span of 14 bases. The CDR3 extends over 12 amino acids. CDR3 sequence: CASRTDSVTQYF. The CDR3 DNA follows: TGTGCCAGCCGGACTGATTCGGTGACCCAGTACTTC.

CDR3 residues: CSARLIAGQTYEQYF. CDR3 DNA sequence: TGCAGTGCTAGGCTAATAGCGGGCCAGACCTACGAGCAGTACTTC. This chain uses TRBV20-1 with TRBJ2-7, with 7 bases matching TRBD2. Germline CDR1 and CDR2: DFQATT and SNEGSKA (reference sequence). The trim removed 3 bases at V and 2 bases at J, leaving 10 bases unmatched. This CDR3 comprises 15 residues.

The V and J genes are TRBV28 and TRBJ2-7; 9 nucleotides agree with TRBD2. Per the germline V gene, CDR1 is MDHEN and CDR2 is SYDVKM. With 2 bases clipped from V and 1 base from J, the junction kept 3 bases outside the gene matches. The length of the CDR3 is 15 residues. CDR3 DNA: TGTGCCAGCAGTTTAGGGCTAGCGGGATCCTACGAGCAGTACTTC. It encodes CASSLGLAGSYEQYF.

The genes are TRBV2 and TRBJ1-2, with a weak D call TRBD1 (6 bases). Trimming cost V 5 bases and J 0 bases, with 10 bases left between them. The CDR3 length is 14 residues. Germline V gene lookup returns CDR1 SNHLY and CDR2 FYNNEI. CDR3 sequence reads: CASSITGTNYGYTF. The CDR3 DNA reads TGTGCCAGCAGTATCACAGGGACTAACTATGGCTACACCTTC. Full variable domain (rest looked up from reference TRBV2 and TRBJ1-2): EPEVTQTPSHQVTQMGQEVILRCVPISNHLYFYWYRQILGQKVEFLVSFYNNEISEKSEIFDDQFSVERPDGSNFTLKIRSTKLEDSAMYFCASSITGTNYGYTFGSGTRLTVV.

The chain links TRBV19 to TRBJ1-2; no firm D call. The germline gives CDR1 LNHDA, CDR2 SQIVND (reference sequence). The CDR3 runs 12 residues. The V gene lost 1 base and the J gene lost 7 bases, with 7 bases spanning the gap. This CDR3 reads CASSIVDRGYTF. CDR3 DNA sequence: TGTGCCAGTAGTATAGTCGACCGTGGCTACACCTTC.

This chain's CDR3 is CASSLEAGAETQYF. In DNA, the CDR3 is TGTGCCAGCAGCTTAGAGGCAGGGGCAGAGACCCAGTACTTC. The chain uses TRBV7-2 and TRBJ2-5; possible D gene TRBD1, 6 bases. The germline gives CDR1 SGHTA, CDR2 FQGNSA. The CDR3 is made up of 14 amino acids. Trimming shortened V by 1 base and J by 4 bases, and 10 bases separated the two germline ends.

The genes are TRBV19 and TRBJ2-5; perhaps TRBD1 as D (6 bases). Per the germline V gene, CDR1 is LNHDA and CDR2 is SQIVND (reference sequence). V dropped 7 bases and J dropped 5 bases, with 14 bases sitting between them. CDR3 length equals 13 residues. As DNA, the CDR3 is TGTGCCAGTACCCCGACAGGCGGGGAGACCCAGTACTTC. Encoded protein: CASTPTGGETQYF. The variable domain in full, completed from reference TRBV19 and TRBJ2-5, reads DGGITQSPKYLFRKEGQNVTLSCEQNLNHDAMYWYRQDPGQGLRLIYYSQIVNDFQKGDIAEGYSVSREKKESFPLTVTSAQKNPTAFYLCASTPTGGETQYFGPGTRLLVL.

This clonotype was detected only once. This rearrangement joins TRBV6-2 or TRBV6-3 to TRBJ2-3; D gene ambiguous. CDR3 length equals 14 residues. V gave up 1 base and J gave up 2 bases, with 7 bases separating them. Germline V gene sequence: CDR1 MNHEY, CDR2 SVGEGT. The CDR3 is CASSYLRPTDTQYF. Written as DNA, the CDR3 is TGTGCCAGCAGTTACTTGAGGCCCACAGATACGCAGTATTTT.

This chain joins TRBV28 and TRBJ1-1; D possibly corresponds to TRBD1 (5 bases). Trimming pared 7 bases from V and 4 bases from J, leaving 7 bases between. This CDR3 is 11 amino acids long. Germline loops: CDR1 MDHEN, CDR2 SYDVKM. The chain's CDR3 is CASKGATEAFF. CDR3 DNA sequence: TGTGCCAGCAAAGGGGCCACTGAAGCTTTCTTT.

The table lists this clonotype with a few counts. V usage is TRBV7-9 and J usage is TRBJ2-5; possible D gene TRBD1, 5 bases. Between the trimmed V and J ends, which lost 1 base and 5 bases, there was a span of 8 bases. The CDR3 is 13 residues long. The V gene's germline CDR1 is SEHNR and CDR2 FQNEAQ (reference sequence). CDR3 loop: CASSLVGAETQYF. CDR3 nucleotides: TGTGCCAGCAGCTTAGTAGGGGCGGAGACCCAGTACTTC.

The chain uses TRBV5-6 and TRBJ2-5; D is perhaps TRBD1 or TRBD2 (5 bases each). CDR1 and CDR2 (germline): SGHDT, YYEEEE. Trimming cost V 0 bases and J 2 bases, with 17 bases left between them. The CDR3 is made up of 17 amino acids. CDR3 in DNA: TGTGCCAGCAGCTTGGTGAGAGGGGCGCCGAGGCAAGAGACCCAGTACTTC. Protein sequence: CASSLVRGAPRQETQYF. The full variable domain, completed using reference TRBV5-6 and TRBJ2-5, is DAGVTQSPTHLIKTRGQQVTLRCSPKSGHDTVSWYQQALGQGPQFIFQYYEEEERQRGNFPDRFSGHQFPNYSSELNVNALLLGDSALYLCASSLVRGAPRQETQYFGPGTRLLVL.

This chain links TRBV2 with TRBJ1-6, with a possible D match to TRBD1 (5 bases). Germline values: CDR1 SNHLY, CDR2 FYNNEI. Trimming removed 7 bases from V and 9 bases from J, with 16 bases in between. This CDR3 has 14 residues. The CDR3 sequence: CASTILSGGSPLHF. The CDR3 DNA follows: TGTGCCAGCACGATCCTGTCCGGGGGTTCACCCCTCCACTTT.

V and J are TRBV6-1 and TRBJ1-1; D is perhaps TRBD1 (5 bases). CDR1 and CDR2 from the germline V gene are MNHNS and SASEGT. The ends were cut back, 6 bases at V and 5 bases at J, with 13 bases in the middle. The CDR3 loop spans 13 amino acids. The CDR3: CASSQGTLTEAFF. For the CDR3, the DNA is TGTGCCAGCAGCCAAGGGACTCTGACTGAAGCTTTCTTT.

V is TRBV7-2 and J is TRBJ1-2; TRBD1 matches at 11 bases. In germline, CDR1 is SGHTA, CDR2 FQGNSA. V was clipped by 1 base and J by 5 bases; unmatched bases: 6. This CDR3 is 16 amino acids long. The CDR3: CASSLDRTGGRYGYTF. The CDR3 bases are TGTGCCAGCAGCTTAGACAGGACAGGGGGCCGATATGGCTACACCTTC.

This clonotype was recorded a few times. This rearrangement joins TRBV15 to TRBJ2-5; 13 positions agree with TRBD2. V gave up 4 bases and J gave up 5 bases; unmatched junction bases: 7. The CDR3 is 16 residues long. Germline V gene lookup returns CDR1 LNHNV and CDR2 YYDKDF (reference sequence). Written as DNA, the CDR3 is TGTGCCACCAGCAAAGGACTAGCGGGAGCTGGGGAGACCCAGTACTTC. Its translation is CATSKGLAGAGETQYF.

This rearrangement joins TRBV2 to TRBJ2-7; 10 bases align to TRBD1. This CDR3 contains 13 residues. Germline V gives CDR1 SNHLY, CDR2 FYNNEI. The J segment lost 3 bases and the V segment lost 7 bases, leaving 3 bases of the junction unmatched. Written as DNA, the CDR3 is TGTGCCAGCAAAGGACAGGGGGTCTACGAGCAGTACTTC. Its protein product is CASKGQGVYEQYF. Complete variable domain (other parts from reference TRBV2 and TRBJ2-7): EPEVTQTPSHQVTQMGQEVILRCVPISNHLYFYWYRQILGQKVEFLVSFYNNEISEKSEIFDDQFSVERPDGSNFTLKIRSTKLEDSAMYFCASKGQGVYEQYFGPGTRLTVT.

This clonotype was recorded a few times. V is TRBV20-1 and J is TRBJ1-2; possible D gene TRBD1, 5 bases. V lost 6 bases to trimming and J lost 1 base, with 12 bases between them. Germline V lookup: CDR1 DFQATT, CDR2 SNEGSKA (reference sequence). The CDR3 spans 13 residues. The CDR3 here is CSASSGNNYGYTF. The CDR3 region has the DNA TGCAGTGCGTCTTCAGGGAATAACTATGGCTACACCTTC.